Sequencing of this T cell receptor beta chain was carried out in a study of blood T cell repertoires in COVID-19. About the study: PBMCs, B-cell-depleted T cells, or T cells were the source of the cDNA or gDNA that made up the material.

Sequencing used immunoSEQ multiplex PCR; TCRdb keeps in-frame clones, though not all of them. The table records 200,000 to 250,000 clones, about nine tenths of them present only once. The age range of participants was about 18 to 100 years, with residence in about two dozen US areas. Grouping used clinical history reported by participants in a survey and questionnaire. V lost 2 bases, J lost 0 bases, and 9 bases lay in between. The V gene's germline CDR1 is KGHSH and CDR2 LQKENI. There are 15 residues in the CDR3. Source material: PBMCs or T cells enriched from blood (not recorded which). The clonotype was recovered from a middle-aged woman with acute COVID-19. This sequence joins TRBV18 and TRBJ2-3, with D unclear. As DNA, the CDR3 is TGTGCCAGCTCACCAGCCCAGGCTAGCACAGATACGCAGTATTTT. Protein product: CASSPAQASTDTQYF.